The 16 T cell receptor beta chains listed next were all sequenced from one sample in a study of T-cell reconstitution after alpha-beta-depleted transplantation in children. Library preparation (for TCRbeta) was performed with unique molecular identifiers. TCRdb passed the PCR reads through MiXCR, listing each CDR3 protein once. The table shows 550,000 to 600,000 distinct CDR3 sequences, with more than 20% occurring only once. Sample: PBMCs, mostly from graft donor cells, taken 360 days after TCRalphabeta/CD19-depleted stem cell transplant. The source of these receptors is a boy under two years old who had a stem cell transplant for acute myeloid leukemia, so the T cells may come from the graft donor.

The chain couples TRBV30 to TRBJ1-5; D perhaps matches TRBD1 (5 bases). V lost 1 base to trimming and J lost 7 bases, with 11 bases between them. Germline loops: CDR1 GTSNPN, CDR2 SVGIG (reference sequence). The CDR3 is 13 residues long. The CDR3 spells CAWSGTWAQPQHF. In DNA, the CDR3 is TGTGCCTGGAGTGGGACATGGGCGCAGCCCCAGCATTTT. Complete variable domain (other parts from reference TRBV30 and TRBJ1-5): SQTIHQWPATLVQPVGSPLSLECTVEGTSNPNLYWYRQAAGRGLQLLFYSVGIGQISSEVPQNLSASRPQDRQFILSSKKLLLSDSGFYLCAWSGTWAQPQHFGDGTRLSIL.

The chain couples TRBV9 to TRBJ2-1; perhaps D is TRBD1 or TRBD2 (6 bases each). This CDR3 has 16 residues. CDR1 and CDR2 from the germline V gene are SGDLS and YYNGEE. Trimming removed 2 bases from V and 7 bases from J, with 19 bases in between. CDR3 sequence reads: CASSVDPGARSNEQFF. The CDR3 DNA reads as TGTGCCAGCAGCGTTGACCCGGGGGCGCGCTCAAATGAGCAGTTCTTC.

This clonotype was seen repeatedly, ten times or more. This sequence joins TRBV7-9 and TRBJ2-6; TRBD2 is a possible D gene (5 bases). The CDR3 consists of 16 residues. Germline V CDR1 and CDR2: SEHNR, FQNEAQ (reference sequence). V was trimmed by 5 bases and J by 0 bases, leaving 11 bases between them. The CDR3 protein is CASSPRAVSGANVLTF. In DNA form, the CDR3 reads TGTGCCAGCAGCCCGAGGGCTGTCTCTGGGGCCAACGTCCTGACTTTC.

This clonotype was seen many times. This chain links TRBV28 with TRBJ2-7; 7 bases are a match to TRBD1. V lost 7 bases, J lost 2 bases, and 14 bases stayed unmatched. This CDR3 has 16 residues. The V gene's germline CDR1 is MDHEN and CDR2 SYDVKM. CDR3 nucleotide sequence: TGTGCCAGCAAGACACCGGGACAGATAGATACCTACGAGCAGTACTTC. Its protein product is CASKTPGQIDTYEQYF.

V and J are TRBV7-2 and TRBJ1-2, with D perhaps TRBD1 (5 bases). CDR1 and CDR2 from the germline V gene are SGHTA and FQGNSA. This CDR3 has 13 amino acids. V lost 3 bases and J lost 4, with 9 bases in between. This CDR3 reads CASSLPDIYGYTF. Here the CDR3 DNA reads TGTGCCAGCAGCTTGCCGGACATCTATGGCTACACCTTC.

In its sample, this clonotype was seen many times. The CDR3 DNA is TGTGCCCATCTCCCGGGGGAGGACGAGCAGTACGTC. This codes for CAHLPGEDEQYV. This chain connects TRBV2 to TRBJ2-7; D is possibly TRBD2 (6 bases). In germline, CDR1 is SNHLY, CDR2 FYNNEI. The CDR3 contains 12 residues. V was shortened by 11 bases and J by 5 bases, with 16 bases between the two germline ends.

This clonotype was observed a handful of times. CDR3 region: CASSEGHNRRTDTQYF. In DNA, the CDR3 is TGTGCCAGCAGTGAGGGACACAATAGAAGGACAGATACGCAGTATTTT. The chain combines TRBV6-4 with TRBJ2-3; weak D call: TRBD1 (6 bases). The CDR3 is made up of 16 amino acids. The V end lost 3 bases, the J end lost 3 bases, and 16 bases lay between the germline ends. Germline V gene sequence: CDR1 MRHNA, CDR2 SNTAGT.

This chain connects TRBV5-1 to TRBJ2-5; maybe TRBD2 (6 bases). The CDR3 is made up of 17 amino acids. Trimming pared 0 bases from V and 5 bases from J, leaving 20 bases between. The germline V gene encodes CDR1 SGHRS and CDR2 YFSETQ. The CDR3 DNA is TGCGCCAGCAGCTTGGTGGTTAGCGGAAATCCAGCGGAGACCCAGTACTTC. It translates to CASSLVVSGNPAETQYF.

This chain joins TRBV5-1 and TRBJ2-2; TRBD2 matches at 8 bases. This CDR3 region has 17 residues. The germline CDR1 and CDR2 sequences are SGHRS and YFSETQ. V lost 1 base to trimming and J lost 3 bases; unmatched junction nucleotides: 8. CDR3: CASSLRGAGVDTGELFF. DNA for the CDR3: TGCGCCAGCAGCTTGAGAGGAGCGGGGGTGGACACCGGGGAGCTGTTTTTT.

J is TRBJ2-2 and V is TRBV20-1; D not certain. The CDR3 is 14 amino acids. Per the germline V gene, CDR1 is DFQATT and CDR2 is SNEGSKA (reference sequence). V gave up 3 bases and J gave up 0 bases, with 8 bases separating them. The CDR3 loop is CSARASTNTGELFF. In DNA form, the CDR3 reads TGCAGTGCTAGGGCTTCGACGAACACCGGGGAGCTGTTTTTT.

There are a few counts of this clonotype. This chain joins TRBV12-3 or TRBV12-4 and TRBJ2-1, with D unresolved. This CDR3 is 14 amino acids long. Trimming removed 5 bases at V and 7 bases at J, with 15 bases between. In DNA, the CDR3 is TGTGCCAGCAGTCTATCCACTACGGTAAATGAGCAGTTCTTC. The encoded protein is CASSLSTTVNEQFF.

There are many counts of this clonotype. The chain employs TRBV27 and TRBJ2-1; D gene unclear. Trimming pared 0 bases from V and 0 bases from J, leaving 21 bases between. The CDR3 sequence is 20 residues long. CDR1 is MNHEY, CDR2 SMNVEV, per germline (reference sequence). CDR3 protein: CASSLSNMGSVISSYNEQFF. CDR3 sequence (DNA): TGTGCCAGCAGTTTATCGAATATGGGGTCAGTGATTAGCTCCTACAATGAGCAGTTCTTC.

The chain uses TRBV27 and TRBJ2-1, with 7 bases fitting TRBD1. This CDR3 region has 14 residues. V lost 3 bases to trimming and J lost 8 bases; unmatched junction nucleotides: 7. Per the germline V gene, CDR1 is MNHEY and CDR2 is SMNVEV (reference sequence). For the CDR3, the DNA is TGTGCCAGCAGTTTTGACAGGGATGGGTATGAGCAGTTCTTC. Protein: CASSFDRDGYEQFF.

The genes are TRBV4-2 and TRBJ1-2; D gene unclear. The CDR3 has 17 residues. V was pared by 0 bases and J by 3 bases, with 17 bases between. Germline values: CDR1 LGHNA, CDR2 YNFKEQ. The CDR3 region is CASSQESRWRDDYGYTF. The DNA of the CDR3 is TGTGCCAGCAGCCAAGAATCTAGGTGGAGGGATGACTATGGCTACACCTTC.

This clonotype has ten or more counts. This sequence joins TRBV5-1 and TRBJ1-4; the D gene is possibly TRBD1 (6 bases). The CDR3 contains 15 residues. The germline gives CDR1 SGHRS, CDR2 YFSETQ. Between the trimmed V and J ends, which lost 0 bases and 7 bases, there was a span of 13 bases. This chain's CDR3 is CASSLDQGSGEKLFF. The CDR3 nucleotides read TGCGCCAGCAGCTTGGACCAGGGGTCGGGTGAAAAACTGTTTTTT. Variable domain in full (rest from reference TRBV5-1 and TRBJ1-4): KAGVTQTPRYLIKTRGQQVTLSCSPISGHRSVSWYQQTPGQGLQFLFEYFSETQRNKGNFPGRFSGRQFSNSRSEMNVSTLELGDSALYLCASSLDQGSGEKLFFGSGTQLSVL.

In this sample, this clonotype turned up a few times. The V and J genes are TRBV29-1 and TRBJ1-2, with D possibly matching TRBD1 (6 bases). The CDR3 runs to 13 residues. Trimming shortened V by 6 bases and J by 4 bases, and 15 bases separated the two germline ends. Germline values: CDR1 SQVTM, CDR2 ANQGSEA. For the CDR3, the DNA is TGCAGCGTCGCCGGGGACATCGGCTATGGCTACACCTTC. Its translation: CSVAGDIGYGYTF.